These 8 T cell receptor beta chains were all obtained from the same sample, sequenced in a study of blood T cell repertoires in COVID-19. Sequencing was performed with immunoSEQ multiplex PCR; in TCRdb, only in-frame clones are kept and a portion is missing. The top ten hold 15% to 20% of the sample, which has approximately 240,000 clones, 84% seen once. The sample taken for sequencing was peripheral blood. The receptors shown here come from an elderly woman with active or convalescent COVID-19.

This rearrangement joins TRBV7-9 to TRBJ1-4, with 8 positions matching TRBD1. With V trimmed by 5 bases and J by 5 bases, 7 bases remained unmatched. Germline V CDR1 and CDR2: SEHNR, FQNEAQ (reference sequence). This CDR3 contains 15 residues. The DNA for the CDR3 is TGTGCCAGCAGCCAACCGACAGGGGCAAATGAAAAACTGTTTTTT. Translating it yields CASSQPTGANEKLFF.

This clone has more than one count but fewer than ten. The CDR3 DNA is TGTGCCAGCAGCCGAACCAGGGATAGCAATCAGCCCCAGCATTTT. Translated, it gives CASSRTRDSNQPQHF. The chain uses TRBV6-6 and TRBJ1-5; a possible D gene is TRBD1 (5 bases). The CDR3 runs to 15 residues. Germline loops: CDR1 MNHNY, CDR2 SVGAGI (reference sequence). Trimming pared 6 bases from V and 0 bases from J, leaving 12 bases between.

The rearrangement uses TRBV28 and TRBJ1-1; 8 nucleotides match TRBD1. V was pared by 7 bases and J by 4 bases, with 11 bases of the junction left unmatched. The CDR3 sequence is 15 residues long. CDR1 MDHEN and CDR2 SYDVKM come from the germline V gene. In DNA form, the CDR3 reads TGTGCCAGCAATCCAGGGGGCCGCCCTGGCACTGAAGCTTTCTTT. This sequence encodes CASNPGGRPGTEAFF.

The chain uses TRBV9 and TRBJ1-3, with no clear D. CDR1 is SGDLS, CDR2 YYNGEE, per germline. This CDR3 is built from 15 residues. The V end was cut by 4 bases, the J end by 0 bases, with 11 bases between. CDR3 sequence reads: CASSPQVRSGNTIYF. The CDR3 nucleotides read TGTGCCAGCAGCCCGCAGGTCCGCTCTGGAAACACCATATATTTT.

CDR3 in DNA: TGTGGGACAGGATGGAATGAGCAGTTCTTC. It yields the protein CGTGWNEQFF. The rearrangement links TRBV28 to TRBJ2-1, with 7 bases aligning to TRBD1. Germline V gives CDR1 MDHEN, CDR2 SYDVKM. CDR3 size: 10 residues.

The chain employs TRBV10-2 and TRBJ1-1; D might be TRBD1 (5 bases). CDR1 and CDR2 (germline): WSHSY, SAAADI. The CDR3 consists of 15 residues. V lost 2 bases, J lost 0 bases, and 10 bases lay in between. In nucleotides, the CDR3 is TGCGCCAGCAGTGAGACAAGGGGAATGAACACTGAAGCTTTCTTT. It specifies CASSETRGMNTEAFF.

This clone was recorded only once. This chain links TRBV3-1 (or the pseudogene TRBV3-2) with TRBJ1-4, with D perhaps TRBD1 (5 bases). Germline V gives CDR1 LGHDT, CDR2 YNNKEL (reference sequence). The V end was cut by 4 bases, the J end by 7 bases, with 19 bases between. The CDR3 extends over 16 amino acids. CDR3: CASSLSTGGYSEKLFF. The CDR3 DNA follows: TGTGCCAGCAGCCTCTCAACGGGGGGGTATAGTGAAAAACTGTTTTTT.

The rearrangement joins TRBV14 to TRBJ2-7; D may be TRBD1 (5 bases). Trimming removed 4 bases at V and 2 bases at J, with 27 bases between. The germline V gene has CDR1 SGHDN and CDR2 FVKESK. The CDR3 is made up of 19 amino acids. In nucleotides, the CDR3 is TGTGCCAGCAGCCTAGGGCGAGAAACGATAGGGGTACGGGCCTACGAGCAGTACTTC. Its protein is CASSLGRETIGVRAYEQYF. Drawing the rest from reference TRBV14 and TRBJ2-7, the complete variable domain is EAGVTQFPSHSVIEKGQTVTLRCDPISGHDNLYWYRRVMGKEIKFLLHFVKESKQDESGMPNNRFLAERTGGTYSTLKVQPAELEDSGVYFCASSLGRETIGVRAYEQYFGPGTRLTVT.